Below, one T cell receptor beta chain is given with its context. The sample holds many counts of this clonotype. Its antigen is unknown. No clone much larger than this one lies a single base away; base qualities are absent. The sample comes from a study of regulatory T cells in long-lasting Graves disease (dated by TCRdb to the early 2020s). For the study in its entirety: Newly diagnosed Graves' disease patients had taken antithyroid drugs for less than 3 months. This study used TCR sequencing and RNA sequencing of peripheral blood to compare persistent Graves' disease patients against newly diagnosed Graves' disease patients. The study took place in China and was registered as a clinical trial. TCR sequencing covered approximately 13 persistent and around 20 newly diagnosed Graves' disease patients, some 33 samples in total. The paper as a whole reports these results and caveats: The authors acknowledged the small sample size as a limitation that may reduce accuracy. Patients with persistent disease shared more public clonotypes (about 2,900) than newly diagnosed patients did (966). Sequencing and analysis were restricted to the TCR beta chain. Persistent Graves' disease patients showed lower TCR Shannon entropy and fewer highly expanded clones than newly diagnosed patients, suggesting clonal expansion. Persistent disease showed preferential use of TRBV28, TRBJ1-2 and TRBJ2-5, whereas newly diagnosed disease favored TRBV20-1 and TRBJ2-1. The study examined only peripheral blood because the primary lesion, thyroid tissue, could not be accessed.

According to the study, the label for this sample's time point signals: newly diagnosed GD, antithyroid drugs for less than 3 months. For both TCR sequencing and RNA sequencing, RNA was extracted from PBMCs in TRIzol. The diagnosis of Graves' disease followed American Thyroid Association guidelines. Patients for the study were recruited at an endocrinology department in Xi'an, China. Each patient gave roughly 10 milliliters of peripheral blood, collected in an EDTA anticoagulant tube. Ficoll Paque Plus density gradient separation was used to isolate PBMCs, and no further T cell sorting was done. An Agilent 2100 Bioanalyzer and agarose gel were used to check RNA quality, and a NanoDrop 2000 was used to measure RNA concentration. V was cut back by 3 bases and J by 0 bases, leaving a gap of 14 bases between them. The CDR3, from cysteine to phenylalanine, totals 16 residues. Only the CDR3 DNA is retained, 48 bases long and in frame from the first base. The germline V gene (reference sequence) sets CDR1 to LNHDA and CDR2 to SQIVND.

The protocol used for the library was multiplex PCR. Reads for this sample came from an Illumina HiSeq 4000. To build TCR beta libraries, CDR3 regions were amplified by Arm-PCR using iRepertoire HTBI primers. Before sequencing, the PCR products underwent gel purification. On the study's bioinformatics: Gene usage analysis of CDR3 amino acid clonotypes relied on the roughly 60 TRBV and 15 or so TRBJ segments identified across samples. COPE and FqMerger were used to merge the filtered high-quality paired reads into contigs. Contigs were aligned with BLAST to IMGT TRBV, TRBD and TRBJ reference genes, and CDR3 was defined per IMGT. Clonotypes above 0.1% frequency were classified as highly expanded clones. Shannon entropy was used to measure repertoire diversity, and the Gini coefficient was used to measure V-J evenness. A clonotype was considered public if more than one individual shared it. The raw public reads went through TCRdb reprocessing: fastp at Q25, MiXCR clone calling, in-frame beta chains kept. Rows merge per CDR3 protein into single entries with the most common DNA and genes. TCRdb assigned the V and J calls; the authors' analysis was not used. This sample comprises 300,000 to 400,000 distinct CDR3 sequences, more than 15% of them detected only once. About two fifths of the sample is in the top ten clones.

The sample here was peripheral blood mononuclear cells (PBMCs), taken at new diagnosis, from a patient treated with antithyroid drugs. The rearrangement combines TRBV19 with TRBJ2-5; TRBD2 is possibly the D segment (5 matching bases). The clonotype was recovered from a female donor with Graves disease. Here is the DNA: TGTGCCAGTAGTATTGGGGTCCGGAGGAACCAAGAGACCCAGTACTTC. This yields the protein CASSIGVRRNQETQYF.